Detailed here is one T cell receptor beta chain. In this sample, this clonotype turned up many times. Its antigen remains undetermined. Base quality data are lacking; no much larger clone is found one base away. Libraries were built with 5' RACE. Sequencing was carried out with an Illumina HiSeq 2500. The second PCR ran for roughly 6 to 11 cycles and used a J-beta primer mix along with a sample-barcoded 5' primer. A template-switch 5' adaptor carrying 12 random nucleotides introduced a unique molecular identifier onto each TCR beta cDNA molecule. Each sample yielded at least 2.5 million CDR3-containing paired-end reads. First-strand cDNA synthesis was performed from all RNA using the Mint cDNA synthesis kit, with priming by a TRBC-specific oligonucleotide. Following uracil-DNA glycosylase treatment, all cDNA underwent a first 18-cycle PCR with the universal primers M1SS and BC2_uni_R. The paper's processing steps were these. For normalization, 1 million high-quality reads were randomly selected from each sample, with every read carrying a distinct molecular identifier. Reads with shared molecular identifiers were discarded instead of being binned into consensus sequences. MiTCR, run with a Q25 quality threshold and the strictest error-elimination algorithm, handled CDR3 identification, clonotype clustering and error correction. A nonparametric unseen species model with Euler transformation was used to estimate lower-bound total TCR beta diversity. Starting from the raw public reads, TCRdb applied fastp trimming at Q25, assembled clones with MiXCR and retained in-frame beta chains. Records with the same CDR3 protein are collapsed into one entry carrying the most frequent genes and DNA. The V and J calls, along with clone size, are taken from TCRdb and not from the paper's own processing. Counted in this sample were 1,500,000 or so distinct CDR3 sequences; roughly 59% of them appeared once. 6.5% to 8.5% of the sample is held by the ten biggest clonotypes.

V and J are trimmed by 3 bases and 6 bases, and the gene matches miss 10 bases of the junction. Spanning cysteine to phenylalanine, the CDR3 consists of 15 amino acids. This entry keeps only the CDR3 DNA: 45 bases, framed from base 1. As encoded in the germline V gene (reference sequence), CDR1 is DFQATT while CDR2 is SNEGSKA. These data are taken from a study of blood T cells in healthy people across ages (dated by TCRdb to between 2015 and 2016). Study-wide context: Template switching captured roughly one uniquely barcoded TCR beta cDNA molecule per two T cells in model experiments. Four age groups were formed from the donors: young (average about 17 years), middle-aged (around 37), aged (approximately 60) and long-lived (around 80). Using deep sequencing normalized with unique cDNA molecular identifiers, the study measured how TCR beta repertoire diversity changes with age. Donors of different ages were randomly distributed across sequencing lanes to avoid experimental bias. Using the same blood draw, the study looked at two additional independent replicas of 1 million unique cDNA reads for two donors, one aged 18 to 29 and the other aged 80 or older.

Donors were a few dozen systemically healthy Caucasian individuals from Russia aged 6 to 90 years. About 10 milliliters of peripheral blood were collected from each donor into EDTA-treated Vacutainer tubes. PBMCs were isolated by Ficoll-Paque density-gradient centrifugation, with at least 7 million obtained per sample. Total RNA was extracted from PBMCs with Trizol reagent, with at least 6 micrograms obtained per sample. For every donor, an aliquot of PBMCs went through flow cytometry to measure the percentages of naive CD45RAhigh/CD27high T cells. Overall study outcomes, separate from this receptor: Observed TCR beta diversity correlated strongly with the percentage of naive T cells measured by flow cytometry. The long-lived group showed more naive CD4+ T cells, fewer expanded clones and increased TCR diversity than the aged group, suggesting age selection. Donor CMV infection status was unknown, potentially confounding age-related changes in expanded clonotypes. Bulk unsorted PBMC profiling prevented conclusive comparison of naive and antigen-experienced compartments. As age increased, observed TCR beta diversity per million T cells dropped in a roughly linear way, and a significant reduction was already evident by age 40. Estimates of total diversity based on one million sequenced T cells were regarded as lower bounds and as underestimates.

The chain joins TRBV20-1 to TRBJ2-7; the junction holds 11 bases that match TRBD2. The TCR was taken from a man aged 18 to 30 in good health. The sample taken for sequencing was blood. The CDR3 amino acid sequence is: CSARGELAGGFEQYF. The nucleotides are TGCAGTGCTAGGGGGGAGCTAGCGGGAGGTTTCGAGCAGTACTTC.